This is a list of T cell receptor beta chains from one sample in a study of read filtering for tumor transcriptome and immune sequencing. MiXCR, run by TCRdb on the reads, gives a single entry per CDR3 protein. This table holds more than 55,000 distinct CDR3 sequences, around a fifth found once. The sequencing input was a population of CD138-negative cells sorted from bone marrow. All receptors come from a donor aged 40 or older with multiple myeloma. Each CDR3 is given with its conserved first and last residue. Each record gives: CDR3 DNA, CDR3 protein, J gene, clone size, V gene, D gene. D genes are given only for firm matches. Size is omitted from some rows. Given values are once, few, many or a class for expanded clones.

DNA: TGTGCCAGCAGTTTAGCCCCCTCGGACAAGTATAATTCACCCCTCCACTTT
CDR3: CASSLAPSDKYNSPLHF
J: TRBJ1-6
size: many
V: TRBV28
D: -

DNA: TGTGCCAGCAGCTCTCTCGGTAGACGACAGCCCCAGCATTTT
CDR3: CASSSLGRRQPQHF
J: TRBJ1-5
size: many
V: TRBV9
D: -

DNA: TGCAGTGCTAGAGATAGGCAGCGGGTCCCGGTGGGCGCAGATACGCAGTATTTT
CDR3: CSARDRQRVPVGADTQYF
J: TRBJ2-3
size: few
V: TRBV20-1
D: -

DNA: TGTGCCATCAGTGAGTCCGGACTCTCTCTCAACAATGAGCAGTTCTTC
CDR3: CAISESGLSLNNEQFF
J: TRBJ2-1
size: many
V: TRBV10-3
D: -

DNA: TGCAGTGCTTCGGACTTTGTATACGAGCAGTACTTC
CDR3: CSASDFVYEQYF
J: TRBJ2-7
size: -
V: TRBV20-1
D: -

DNA: TGTGCCAGCAGCTTAGGCAGGGGTAGCACTGAAGCTTTCTTT
CDR3: CASSLGRGSTEAFF
J: TRBJ1-1
size: many
V: TRBV11-3
D: -

DNA: TGTGCTAGCAGACCACAGGGGGGGACCGGGGAGCTGTTTTTT
CDR3: CASRPQGGTGELFF
J: TRBJ2-2
size: many
V: TRBV7-7
D: -

DNA: TGTGCCAGTAGTTCGTCTGGCACAGATACGCAGTATTTT
CDR3: CASSSSGTDTQYF
J: TRBJ2-3
size: many
V: TRBV19
D: -

DNA: TGTGCCAGCAGTTGGGACCATCAGGGGGCGCAGTATTTT
CDR3: CASSWDHQGAQYF
J: TRBJ2-3
size: -
V: TRBV12-3/TRBV12-4
D: TRBD1

DNA: TGTGCCAGCAGGACCGGGACAGCAAACTCCTATAATTCACCCCTCCACTTT
CDR3: CASRTGTANSYNSPLHF
J: TRBJ1-6
size: many
V: TRBV2
D: TRBD1

DNA: TGTGCCCGCAGTTGGAGTTTCGGCTCAGAGACCCAGTACTTC
CDR3: CARSWSFGSETQYF
J: TRBJ2-5
size: -
V: TRBV2
D: -

DNA: TGCGCCAGCAGCTTGGACGGGAGTTTCTCCCCTGAGCAGTTCTTC
CDR3: CASSLDGSFSPEQFF
J: TRBJ2-1
size: many
V: TRBV5-1
D: -

DNA: TGTGCCAGCAGAATGAGGGCCCGAGGCTATGGCTACACCTTC
CDR3: CASRMRARGYGYTF
J: TRBJ1-2
size: -
V: TRBV5-5
D: -

DNA: TGTGCCATCAGTGTACAGTCTCGCTACGAGCAGTACTTC
CDR3: CAISVQSRYEQYF
J: TRBJ2-7
size: many
V: TRBV10-3
D: -

DNA: TGCGCCAGCAGCTTGGGGACAGGGGATGGCTACACCTTC
CDR3: CASSLGTGDGYTF
J: TRBJ1-2
size: -
V: TRBV5-1
D: TRBD1

DNA: TGTGCCAGCAGCTTAATGCGGGGGGGTCGGGGGGATGAGCAGTTCTTC
CDR3: CASSLMRGGRGDEQFF
J: TRBJ2-1
size: many
V: TRBV7-2
D: TRBD2

DNA: TGCAGCGTTAGTTCAGCTAATGAAAAACTGTTTTTT
CDR3: CSVSSANEKLFF
J: TRBJ1-4
size: many
V: TRBV29-1
D: -

DNA: TGTGCCAGCAGCTTATTAGGTGGGGGGGGTAGGGGGAATGAGCAGTTCTTC
CDR3: CASSLLGGGGRGNEQFF
J: TRBJ2-1
size: -
V: TRBV7-8
D: -

DNA: TGCGCCAGCCCCGGGACAGTTAACAATGAGCAGTTCTTC
CDR3: CASPGTVNNEQFF
J: TRBJ2-1
size: many
V: TRBV4-1
D: TRBD1

DNA: TGTGCCAGCAGCTTAGGGACAGGGATTCAGCCCCAGCATTTT
CDR3: CASSLGTGIQPQHF
J: TRBJ1-5
size: many
V: TRBV7-9
D: TRBD1

DNA: TGTGCCAGCAGAGCAGCGGGAGCGGGCAATGAGCAGCTCTTC
CDR3: CASRAAGAGNEQLF
J: TRBJ2-1
size: -
V: TRBV2
D: TRBD2

DNA: TGTGCCAGCAGCAGACTAGCGGTCAGCACAGATACGCAGTATTTT
CDR3: CASSRLAVSTDTQYF
J: TRBJ2-3
size: -
V: TRBV7-8
D: TRBD2